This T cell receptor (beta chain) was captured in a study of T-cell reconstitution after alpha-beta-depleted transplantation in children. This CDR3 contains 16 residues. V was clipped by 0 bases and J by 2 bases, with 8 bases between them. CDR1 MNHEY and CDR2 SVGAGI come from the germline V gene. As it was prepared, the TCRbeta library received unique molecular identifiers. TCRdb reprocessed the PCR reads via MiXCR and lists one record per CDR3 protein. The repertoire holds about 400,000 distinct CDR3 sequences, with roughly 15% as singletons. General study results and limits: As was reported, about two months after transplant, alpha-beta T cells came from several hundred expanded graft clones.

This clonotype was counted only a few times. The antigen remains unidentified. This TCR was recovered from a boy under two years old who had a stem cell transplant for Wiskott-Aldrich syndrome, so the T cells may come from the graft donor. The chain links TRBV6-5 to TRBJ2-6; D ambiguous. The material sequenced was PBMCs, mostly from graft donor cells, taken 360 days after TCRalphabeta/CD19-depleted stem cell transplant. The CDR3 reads CASSYSRRAGANVLTF. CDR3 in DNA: TGTGCCAGCAGTTACTCGAGACGGGCTGGGGCCAACGTCCTGACTTTC.